This TCR beta chain originates from a study of early stage breast cancer tumors. The V gene lost 3 bases and the J gene lost 10 bases, with 7 bases spanning the gap. Germline V gene lookup returns CDR1 DFQATT and CDR2 SNEGSKA (reference sequence). This CDR3 contains 10 residues. The study's findings and limits: Most shared enriched TCRB sequences were commonly generated ones.

This clone was found a few times. The antigen is not known. Method: immunoSEQ multiplex PCR; TCRdb's copy keeps in-frame clones and lacks some. The profile shows under 75,000 clones, 60% to 85% of them singletons. J is TRBJ2-1 and V is TRBV20-1; D is unclear. Input material: blood. The sequence came from a person aged 30-39 years with breast cancer. In nucleotides, the CDR3 is TGCAGTGCTAGGGTGGACGAGCAGTTCTTC. The encoded protein is CSARVDEQFF.